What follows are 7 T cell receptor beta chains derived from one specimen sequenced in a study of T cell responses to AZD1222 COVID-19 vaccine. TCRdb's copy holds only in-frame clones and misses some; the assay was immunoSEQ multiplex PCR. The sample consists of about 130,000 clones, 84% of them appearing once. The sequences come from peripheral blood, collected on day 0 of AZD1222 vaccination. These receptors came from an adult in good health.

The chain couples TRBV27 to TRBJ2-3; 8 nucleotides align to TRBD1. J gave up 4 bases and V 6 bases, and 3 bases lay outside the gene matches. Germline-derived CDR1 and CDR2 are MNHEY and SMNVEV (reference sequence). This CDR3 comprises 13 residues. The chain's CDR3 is CASSQQGADTQYF. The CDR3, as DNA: TGTGCCAGCAGCCAACAGGGGGCAGATACGCAGTATTTT.

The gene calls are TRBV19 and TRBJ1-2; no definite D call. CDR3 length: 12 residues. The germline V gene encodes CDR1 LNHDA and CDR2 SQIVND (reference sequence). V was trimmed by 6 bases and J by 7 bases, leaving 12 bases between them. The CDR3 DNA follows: TGTGCCAGTAGGGCCGCTCAGTCTGGCTACACCTTC. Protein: CASRAAQSGYTF.

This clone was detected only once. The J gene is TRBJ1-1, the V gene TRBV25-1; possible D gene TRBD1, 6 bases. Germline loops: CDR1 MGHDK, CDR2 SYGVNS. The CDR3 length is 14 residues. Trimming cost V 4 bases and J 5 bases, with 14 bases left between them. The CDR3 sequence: CASSGPGGGTEAFF. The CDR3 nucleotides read TGTGCCAGCAGTGGCCCGGGAGGGGGTACTGAAGCTTTCTTT.

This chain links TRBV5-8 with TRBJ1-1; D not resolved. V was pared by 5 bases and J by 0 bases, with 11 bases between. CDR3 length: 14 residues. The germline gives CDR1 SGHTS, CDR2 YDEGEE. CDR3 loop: CASSLVRLNTEAFF. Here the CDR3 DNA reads TGTGCCAGCAGTCTCGTGAGGTTGAACACTGAAGCTTTCTTT.

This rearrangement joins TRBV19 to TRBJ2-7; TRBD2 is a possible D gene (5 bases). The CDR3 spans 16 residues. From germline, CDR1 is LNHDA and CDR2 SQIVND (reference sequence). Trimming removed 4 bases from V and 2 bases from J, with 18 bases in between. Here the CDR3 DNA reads TGTGCCAGTAGTACCCACGACACATCGAGGGCCTACGAGCAGTACTTC. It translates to CASSTHDTSRAYEQYF.

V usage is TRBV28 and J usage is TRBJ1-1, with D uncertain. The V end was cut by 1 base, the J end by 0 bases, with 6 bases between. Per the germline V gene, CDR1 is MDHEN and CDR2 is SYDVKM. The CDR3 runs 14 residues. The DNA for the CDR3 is TGTGCCAGCAGTTTATTATCAGTGAACACTGAAGCTTTCTTT. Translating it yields CASSLLSVNTEAFF. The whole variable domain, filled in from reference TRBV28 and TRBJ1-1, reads DVKVTQSSRYLVKRTGEKVFLECVQDMDHENMFWYRQDPGLGLRLIYFSYDVKMKEKGDIPEGYSVSREKKERFSLILESASTNQTSMYLCASSLLSVNTEAFFGQGTRLTVV.

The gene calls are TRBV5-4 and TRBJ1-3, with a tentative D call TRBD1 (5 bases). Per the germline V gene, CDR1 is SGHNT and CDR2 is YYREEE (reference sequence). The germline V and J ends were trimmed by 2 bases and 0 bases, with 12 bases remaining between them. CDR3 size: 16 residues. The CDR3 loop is CASSLTGSSSGNTIYF. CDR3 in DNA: TGTGCCAGCAGCTTAACAGGTTCTAGCTCTGGAAACACCATATATTTT.